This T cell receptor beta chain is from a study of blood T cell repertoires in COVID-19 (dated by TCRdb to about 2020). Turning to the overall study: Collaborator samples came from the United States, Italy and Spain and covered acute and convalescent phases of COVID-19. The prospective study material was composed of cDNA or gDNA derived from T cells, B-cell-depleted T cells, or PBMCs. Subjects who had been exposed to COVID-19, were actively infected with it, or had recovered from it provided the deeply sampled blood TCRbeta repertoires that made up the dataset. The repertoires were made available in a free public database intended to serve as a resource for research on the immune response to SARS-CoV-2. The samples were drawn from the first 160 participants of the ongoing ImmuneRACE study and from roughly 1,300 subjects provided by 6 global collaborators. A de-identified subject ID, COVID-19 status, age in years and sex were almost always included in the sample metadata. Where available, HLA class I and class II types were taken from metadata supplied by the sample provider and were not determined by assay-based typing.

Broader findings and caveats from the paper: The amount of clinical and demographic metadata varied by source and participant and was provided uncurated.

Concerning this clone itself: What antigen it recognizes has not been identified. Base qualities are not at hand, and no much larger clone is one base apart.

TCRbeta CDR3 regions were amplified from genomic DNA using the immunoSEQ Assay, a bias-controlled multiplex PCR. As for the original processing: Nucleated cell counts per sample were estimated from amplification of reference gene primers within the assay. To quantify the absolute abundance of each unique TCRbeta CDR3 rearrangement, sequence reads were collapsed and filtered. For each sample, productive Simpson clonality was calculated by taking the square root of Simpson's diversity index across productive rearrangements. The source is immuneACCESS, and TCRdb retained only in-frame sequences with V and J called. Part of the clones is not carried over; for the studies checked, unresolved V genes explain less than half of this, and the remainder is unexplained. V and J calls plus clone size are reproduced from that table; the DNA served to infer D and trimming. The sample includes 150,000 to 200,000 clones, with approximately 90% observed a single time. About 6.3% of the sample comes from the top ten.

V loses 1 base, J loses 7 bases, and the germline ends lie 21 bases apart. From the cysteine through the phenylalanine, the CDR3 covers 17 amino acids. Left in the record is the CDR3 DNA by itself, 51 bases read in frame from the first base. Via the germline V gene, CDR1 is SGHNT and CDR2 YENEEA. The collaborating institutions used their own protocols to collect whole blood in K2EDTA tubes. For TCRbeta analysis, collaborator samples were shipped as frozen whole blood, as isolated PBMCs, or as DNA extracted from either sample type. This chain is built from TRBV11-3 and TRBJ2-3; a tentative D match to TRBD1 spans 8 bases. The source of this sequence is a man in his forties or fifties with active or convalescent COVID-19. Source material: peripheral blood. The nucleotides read TGTGCCAGCAGCTTAGGGTTAACAGGGGGGGGCCTAAATACGCAGTATTTT. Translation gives CASSLGLTGGGLNTQYF.